This is a list of T cell receptor beta chains from one sample in a study of identical twins. TCRdb reprocessed the 5' RACE reads with MiXCR, giving one entry per CDR3 protein. The sample records 200,000 to 250,000 distinct CDR3 sequences, about 7.5% being singletons. These data also featured in a second study, about yellow fever vaccine responses in identical twins.

Sequenced material: memory (CD45RO+) T cells sorted from blood. These receptors originate from a woman aged 18-29 years in good health. Each CDR3 is given with its conserved first and last residue. The D gene is left open where the match is weak. Clone size appears in some rows only: once, few, many, or a class for an expanded clone.

>NA|NA|TRBV5-1|TRBJ2-5
TGCGCCAGCAGTCCATTGGCCAGGGGAGGAGAGACCCAGTACTTC
CASSPLARGGETQYF
>few|NA|TRBV6-2/TRBV6-3|TRBJ2-1
TGTGCCAGCAGTTACTGGGAGAGAAATGAGCAGTTCTTC
CASSYWERNEQFF
>NA|NA|TRBV27|TRBJ1-1
TGTGCCAGCAGTTCTCCCGGGAGCGGGAACACTGAAGCTTTCTTT
CASSSPGSGNTEAFF
>NA|NA|TRBV6-1|TRBJ2-1
TGTGCCAGCAGTGAACAGCTGACAGTGATATACAATGAGCAGTTCTTC
CASSEQLTVIYNEQFF
>many|NA|TRBV12-3/TRBV12-4|TRBJ1-1
TGTGCCAGCAGTTTCGGGCAGGGGAACACTGAAGCTTTCTTT
CASSFGQGNTEAFF
>many|TRBD2|TRBV20-1|TRBJ2-3
TGCAGTGCTAGAGAAGGCGGGGGGACAATAGGAGATACGCAGTATTTT
CSAREGGGTIGDTQYF
>many|NA|TRBV27|TRBJ2-7
TGTGCCAGCAGTTTATATCCAGGGGAGTACGAGCAGTACTTC
CASSLYPGEYEQYF
>few|TRBD2|TRBV4-1|TRBJ2-3
TGCGCCAGCAGCCAAGATCACTCGTTGGGAGGGGATCCAGATACGCAGTATTTT
CASSQDHSLGGDPDTQYF
>many|NA|TRBV7-9|TRBJ2-5
TGTGCCAGCAGCTTATACCGGGATCAAGAGACCCAGTACTTC
CASSLYRDQETQYF
>few|TRBD1|TRBV28|TRBJ2-7
TGTGCCAGTCACGTGGCAGGGGGCTACGAGCAGTACTTC
CASHVAGGYEQYF
>NA|NA|TRBV14|TRBJ2-2
TGTGCCAGCAGCCAATACAAGGGGACCCTTACGAACACCGGGGAGCTGTTTTTT
CASSQYKGTLTNTGELFF